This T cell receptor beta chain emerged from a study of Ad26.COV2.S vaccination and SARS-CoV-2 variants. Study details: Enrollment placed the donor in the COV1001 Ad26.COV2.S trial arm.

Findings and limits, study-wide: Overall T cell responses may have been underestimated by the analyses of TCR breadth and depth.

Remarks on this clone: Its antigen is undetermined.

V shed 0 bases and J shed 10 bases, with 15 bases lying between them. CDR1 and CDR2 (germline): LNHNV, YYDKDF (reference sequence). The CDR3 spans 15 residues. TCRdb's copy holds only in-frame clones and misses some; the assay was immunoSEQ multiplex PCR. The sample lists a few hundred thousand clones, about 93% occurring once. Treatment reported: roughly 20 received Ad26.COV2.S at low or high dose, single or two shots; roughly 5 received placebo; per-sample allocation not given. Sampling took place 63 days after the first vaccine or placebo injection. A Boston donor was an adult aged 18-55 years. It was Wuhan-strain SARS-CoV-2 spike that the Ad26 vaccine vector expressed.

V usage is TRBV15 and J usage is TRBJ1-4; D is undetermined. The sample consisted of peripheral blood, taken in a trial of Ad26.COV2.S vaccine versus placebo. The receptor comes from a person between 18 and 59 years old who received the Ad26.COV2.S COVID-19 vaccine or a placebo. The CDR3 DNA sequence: TGTGCCACCAGCAGAGAAGGCAGGTCGGATGGAAAACTGTTTTTT. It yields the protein CATSREGRSDGKLFF.